In this sample, the clone carrying this T cell receptor (beta chain) turned up a few times. This sample was included in a study of response to subunit inactivated influenza vaccine. Deletions cut 3 bases from V and 3 bases from J, with 6 bases between. This CDR3 is built from 11 residues. From germline, CDR1 is DFQATT and CDR2 SNEGSKA (reference sequence). Using its own MiXCR run on the RT-PCR reads, TCRdb lists one record per CDR3 protein. The sample lists about 520,000 distinct CDR3 sequences, 25% occurring once. This TCR came from a man between 50 and 59 years old who received an inactivated influenza vaccine. The chain carries TRBV20-1 and TRBJ2-7; D gene uncertain. This material consisted of CD4+ T cells sorted from PBMCs, taken 4 to 6 days after vaccination. CDR3 in DNA: TGCAGTGCTAGCGAAGACTACGAGCAGTACTTC. Amino acid sequence: CSASEDYEQYF.